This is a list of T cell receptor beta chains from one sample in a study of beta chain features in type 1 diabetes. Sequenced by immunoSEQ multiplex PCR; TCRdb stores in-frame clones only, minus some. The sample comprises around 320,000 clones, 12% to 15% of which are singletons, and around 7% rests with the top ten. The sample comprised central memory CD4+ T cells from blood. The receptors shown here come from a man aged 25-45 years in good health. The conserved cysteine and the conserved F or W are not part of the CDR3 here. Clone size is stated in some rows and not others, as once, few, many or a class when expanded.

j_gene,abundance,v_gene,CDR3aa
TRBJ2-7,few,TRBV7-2,ASSFNSLRDTMDEQY
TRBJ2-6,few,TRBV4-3,ASSQDLMGPISGANVLT
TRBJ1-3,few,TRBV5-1,ASSARFKAGQGFSGNTIY
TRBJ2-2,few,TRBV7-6,ASSLLDSNTGELF
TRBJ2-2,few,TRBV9,ASSVGGGELF
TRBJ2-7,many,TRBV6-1,ASSRGALEQY
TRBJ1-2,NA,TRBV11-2,ASSFSPISLGEDGYT
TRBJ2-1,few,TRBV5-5,ASSPTRSSYNEQF
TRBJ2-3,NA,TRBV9,ASTRIGTASTDTQY
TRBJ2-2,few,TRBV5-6,ASSLMLRGVNTGELF
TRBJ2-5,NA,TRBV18,ASPGDRQETQY
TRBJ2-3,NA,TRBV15,ATSSPASSTDTQY
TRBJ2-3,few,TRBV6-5,ASSVGTDTQY
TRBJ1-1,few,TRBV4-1,ASSQEYRTLNTEAF
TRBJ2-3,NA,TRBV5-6,ASSLLSLAGRSQY
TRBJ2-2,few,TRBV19,GASGFTGELF
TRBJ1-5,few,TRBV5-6,ASSLRLGTNWREQPQH
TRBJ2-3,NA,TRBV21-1,ASSNEAGGPPDTQY
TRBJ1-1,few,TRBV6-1,ASSALHYGAF
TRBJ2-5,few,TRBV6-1,ASGRGGTETQY
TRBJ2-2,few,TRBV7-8,ASSGQVGTGELF
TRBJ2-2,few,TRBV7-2,ASSLVGRLNTGELF
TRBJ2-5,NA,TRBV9,ASSVDGAGRETQY
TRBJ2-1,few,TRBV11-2,ASSFENYNEQF
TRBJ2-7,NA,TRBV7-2,ASSLDRVDYEQY
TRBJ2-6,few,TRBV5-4,ASSFVGANVLT
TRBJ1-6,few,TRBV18,ASSPRRETLH
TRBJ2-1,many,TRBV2,ASSSEGYNEQF
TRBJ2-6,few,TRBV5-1,ASSSGASSGANVLT
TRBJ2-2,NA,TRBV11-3,ASSLAGGGTGELF
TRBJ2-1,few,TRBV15,ATRIGRTAGEQF
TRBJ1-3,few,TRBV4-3,ASSLSGTVSGNTIY
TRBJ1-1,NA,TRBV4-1,ASSLAGGYGNTEAF
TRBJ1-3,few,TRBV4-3,ASSQDVAGAGNTIY
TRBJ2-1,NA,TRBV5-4,ASSLDPGYTRDEQF
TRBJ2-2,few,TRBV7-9,ASSLQGTAGELF
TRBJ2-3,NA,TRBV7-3,ASSLGTGRTDTQY
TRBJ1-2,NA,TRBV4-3,ASSHGVKTRFGLYGYT
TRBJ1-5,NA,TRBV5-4,ASSQAGSGGQQPQH
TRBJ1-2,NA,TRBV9,ASSAMTGLSGYT